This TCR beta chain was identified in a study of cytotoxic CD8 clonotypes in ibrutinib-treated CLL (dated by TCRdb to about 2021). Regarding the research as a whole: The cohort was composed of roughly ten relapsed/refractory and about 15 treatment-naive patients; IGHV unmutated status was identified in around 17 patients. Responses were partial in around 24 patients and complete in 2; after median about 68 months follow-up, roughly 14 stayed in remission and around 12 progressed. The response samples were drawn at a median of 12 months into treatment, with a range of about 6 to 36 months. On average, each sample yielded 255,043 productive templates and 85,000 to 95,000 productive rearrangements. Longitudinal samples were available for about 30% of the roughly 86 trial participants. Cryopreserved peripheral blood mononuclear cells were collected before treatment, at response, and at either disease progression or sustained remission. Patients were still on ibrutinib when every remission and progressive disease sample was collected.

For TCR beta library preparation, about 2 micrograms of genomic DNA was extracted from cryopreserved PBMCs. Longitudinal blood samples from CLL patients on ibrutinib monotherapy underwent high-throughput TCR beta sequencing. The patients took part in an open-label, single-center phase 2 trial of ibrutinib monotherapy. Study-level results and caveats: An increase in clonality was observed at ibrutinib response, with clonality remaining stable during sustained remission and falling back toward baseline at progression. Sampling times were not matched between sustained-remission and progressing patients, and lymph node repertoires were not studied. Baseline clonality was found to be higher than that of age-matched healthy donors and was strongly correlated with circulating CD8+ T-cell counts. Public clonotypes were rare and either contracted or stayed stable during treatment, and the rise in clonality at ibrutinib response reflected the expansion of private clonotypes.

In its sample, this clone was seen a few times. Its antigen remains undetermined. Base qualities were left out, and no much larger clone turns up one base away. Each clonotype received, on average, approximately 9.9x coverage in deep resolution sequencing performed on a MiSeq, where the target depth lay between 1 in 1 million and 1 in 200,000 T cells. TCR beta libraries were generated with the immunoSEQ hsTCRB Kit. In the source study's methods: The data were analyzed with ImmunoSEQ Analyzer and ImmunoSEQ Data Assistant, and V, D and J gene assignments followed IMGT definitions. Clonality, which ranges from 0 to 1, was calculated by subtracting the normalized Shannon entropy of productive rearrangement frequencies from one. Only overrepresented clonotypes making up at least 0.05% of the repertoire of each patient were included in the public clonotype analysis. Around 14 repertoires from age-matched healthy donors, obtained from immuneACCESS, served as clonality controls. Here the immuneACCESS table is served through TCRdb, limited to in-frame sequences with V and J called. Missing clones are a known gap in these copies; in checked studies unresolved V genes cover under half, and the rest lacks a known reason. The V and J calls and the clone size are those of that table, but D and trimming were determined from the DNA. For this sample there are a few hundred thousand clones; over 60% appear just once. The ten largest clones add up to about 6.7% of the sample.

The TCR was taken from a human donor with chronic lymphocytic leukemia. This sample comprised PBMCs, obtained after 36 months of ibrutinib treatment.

The DNA reads TGCGCCAGCTCATTCGGGACAGGGTCATACACCGGGGAGCTGTTTTTT. The resulting protein is CASSFGTGSYTGELFF. This receptor chain uses TRBV5-1 and TRBJ2-2; TRBD1 fits 9 bases in the junction. The germline V end is reduced by 7 bases and the J end by 3 bases; junction bases left unmatched: 10. The CDR3 sequence holds 16 residues, the cysteine and phenylalanine included. Only the CDR3 portion is preserved as DNA: 48 bases, with reading frame beginning at the first base. The germline V gene provides CDR1 SGHRS and CDR2 YFSETQ.